Listed below are T cell receptor beta chains from one sample, sequenced in a study of blood T cell repertoires in COVID-19. Data came from immunoSEQ multiplex PCR; TCRdb stores just in-frame clones and leaves some out. The sample records about 90,000 clones, around four fifths being singletons. The sample taken for sequencing was peripheral blood. These receptors came from a woman in her seventies with active or convalescent COVID-19. Both conserved end residues are part of each CDR3. D genes are given only for firm matches. Some rows have no size entry. The others give once, few or many, or a class for an expanded clone.

j_gene: TRBJ1-5
v_gene: TRBV19
abundance: NA
d_gene: NA
CDR3nt: TGTGCCAGTAGTATAAGCCCCGGGAGCAATCAGCCCCAGCATTTT
CDR3aa: CASSISPGSNQPQHF

j_gene: TRBJ1-2
v_gene: TRBV29-1
abundance: NA
d_gene: NA
CDR3nt: TGCAGCGTTGATGTTTCGGGGTCGGACTATGGCTACACCTTC
CDR3aa: CSVDVSGSDYGYTF

j_gene: TRBJ2-2
v_gene: TRBV10-3
abundance: few
d_gene: TRBD1
CDR3nt: TGTGCCATCCTGGGACAGGGGTCCGGGGAGCTGTTTTTT
CDR3aa: CAILGQGSGELFF

j_gene: TRBJ2-5
v_gene: TRBV18
abundance: NA
d_gene: NA
CDR3nt: TGTGCCAGCTCAGCGGCAGGGCGGCAAGAGACCCAGTACTTC
CDR3aa: CASSAAGRQETQYF

j_gene: TRBJ2-6
v_gene: TRBV6-2/TRBV6-3
abundance: NA
d_gene: NA
CDR3nt: TGTGCCAGCAGCCCACGAGTTGCTGGGGCCAACGTCCTGACTTTC
CDR3aa: CASSPRVAGANVLTF

j_gene: TRBJ2-3
v_gene: TRBV19
abundance: NA
d_gene: NA
CDR3nt: TGTGCCAGTAGTACTAGACAGGGCACAGATACGCAGTATTTT
CDR3aa: CASSTRQGTDTQYF

j_gene: TRBJ2-7
v_gene: TRBV28
abundance: NA
d_gene: NA
CDR3nt: TGTGCCAGCAGTCCCCCGATGGGCCTTTCAAGCTCCTACGAGCAGTACTTC
CDR3aa: CASSPPMGLSSSYEQYF

j_gene: TRBJ2-1
v_gene: TRBV18
abundance: NA
d_gene: NA
CDR3nt: TGTGCCAGCTCACCACGTGAGGGTAATGAGCAGTTCTTC
CDR3aa: CASSPREGNEQFF

j_gene: TRBJ2-3
v_gene: TRBV10-1
abundance: few
d_gene: TRBD2
CDR3nt: TGCGCCAGCAGTGAGGCGACTAGCGGGGGGACAGATACGCAGTATTTT
CDR3aa: CASSEATSGGTDTQYF

j_gene: TRBJ1-3
v_gene: TRBV6-2/TRBV6-3
abundance: NA
d_gene: NA
CDR3nt: TGTGCCAGCAGCCCTGGTCAGGACTCACGAAACACCATATATTTT
CDR3aa: CASSPGQDSRNTIYF

j_gene: TRBJ2-7
v_gene: TRBV3-1/TRBV3-2
abundance: once
d_gene: TRBD1
CDR3nt: TGTGCCAGCAGCCGGACAGGGGGCGACTACGAGCAGTACTTC
CDR3aa: CASSRTGGDYEQYF

j_gene: TRBJ2-5
v_gene: TRBV3-1/TRBV3-2
abundance: few
d_gene: TRBD1
CDR3nt: TGTGCCAGCAAGGGGGCTAAAGAGACCCAGTACTTC
CDR3aa: CASKGAKETQYF

j_gene: TRBJ1-1
v_gene: TRBV4-1
abundance: NA
d_gene: NA
CDR3nt: TGCGCCAGCAGCCCCGCGGTGGTCACTGAAGCTTTCTTT
CDR3aa: CASSPAVVTEAFF

j_gene: TRBJ2-5
v_gene: TRBV7-2
abundance: NA
d_gene: TRBD1
CDR3nt: TGTGCCAGCAGCGGGTCTCGGACAGGGGATATTGGAGAGACCCAGTACTTC
CDR3aa: CASSGSRTGDIGETQYF

j_gene: TRBJ2-2
v_gene: TRBV20-1
abundance: once
d_gene: TRBD1
CDR3nt: TGCAGTGCTAGTGACAGGGGCGGAACCGGGGAGCTGTTTTTT
CDR3aa: CSASDRGGTGELFF

j_gene: TRBJ1-6
v_gene: TRBV9
abundance: NA
d_gene: NA
CDR3nt: TGTGCCAGCAGCGTAGCTCAGGGCGCTTATAATTCACCCCTCCACTTT
CDR3aa: CASSVAQGAYNSPLHF

j_gene: TRBJ2-1
v_gene: TRBV2
abundance: NA
d_gene: NA
CDR3nt: TGTGCCAGCAGCAACAGGAACAATGAGCAGTTCTTC
CDR3aa: CASSNRNNEQFF

j_gene: TRBJ2-7
v_gene: TRBV27
abundance: NA
d_gene: NA
CDR3nt: TGTGCCAGCAGTTCACTCTACATAGACAGCTACGAGCAGTACTTC
CDR3aa: CASSSLYIDSYEQYF

j_gene: TRBJ1-1
v_gene: TRBV2
abundance: NA
d_gene: NA
CDR3nt: TGTGCCAGCAGTGAGGGCAGGTCATTAAACACTGAAGCTTTCTTT
CDR3aa: CASSEGRSLNTEAFF

j_gene: TRBJ2-1
v_gene: TRBV29-1
abundance: NA
d_gene: TRBD2
CDR3nt: TGCAGCGGGGATCCGGGACTAGCGGGGGGTTACAATGAGCAGTTCTTC
CDR3aa: CSGDPGLAGGYNEQFF

j_gene: TRBJ2-2
v_gene: TRBV29-1
abundance: NA
d_gene: NA
CDR3nt: TGCAGTGGTCGTAGGGGCACCGGGGAGCTGTTTTTT
CDR3aa: CSGRRGTGELFF

j_gene: TRBJ1-6
v_gene: TRBV27
abundance: NA
d_gene: TRBD1
CDR3nt: TGTGCCAGCAGTCCACAGGGGGCAGGTAATTCACCCCTCCACTTT
CDR3aa: CASSPQGAGNSPLHF

j_gene: TRBJ1-1
v_gene: TRBV9
abundance: NA
d_gene: NA
CDR3nt: TGTGCCAGCAGCGCGACAGGTAGAAACACTGAAGCTTTCTTT
CDR3aa: CASSATGRNTEAFF

j_gene: TRBJ1-1
v_gene: TRBV6-2/TRBV6-3
abundance: NA
d_gene: NA
CDR3nt: TGTGCCAGCAGTTACGGGGGGACCGCAAGTGAAGCTTTCTTT
CDR3aa: CASSYGGTASEAFF

j_gene: TRBJ2-5
v_gene: TRBV13
abundance: NA
d_gene: NA
CDR3nt: TGTGCCAGCAGCTTAGTTATGGAGACCCAGTACTTC
CDR3aa: CASSLVMETQYF

j_gene: TRBJ2-5
v_gene: TRBV13
abundance: NA
d_gene: NA
CDR3nt: TGTGCCAGCAGCTGGGGTTGGACAGAACAAGAGACCCAGTACTTC
CDR3aa: CASSWGWTEQETQYF

j_gene: TRBJ2-3
v_gene: TRBV19
abundance: NA
d_gene: NA
CDR3nt: TGTGCCAGTAGTATCGGAGCGTTAATGGGTCGCGCAGATACGCAGTATTTT
CDR3aa: CASSIGALMGRADTQYF

j_gene: TRBJ2-7
v_gene: TRBV19
abundance: NA
d_gene: TRBD2
CDR3nt: TGTGCCAGTAGTATAGCGAGCGGGGCCTACGAGCAGTACTTC
CDR3aa: CASSIASGAYEQYF

j_gene: TRBJ2-5
v_gene: TRBV7-2
abundance: NA
d_gene: NA
CDR3nt: TGTGCCAGCAGCTTTTTATTCGGTCGTACGTACTTC
CDR3aa: CASSFLFGRTYF

j_gene: TRBJ1-2
v_gene: TRBV28
abundance: NA
d_gene: TRBD1
CDR3nt: TGTGCCAGCAGTTTATTGGGGACAGGTGGGGCCTATGGCTACACCTTC
CDR3aa: CASSLLGTGGAYGYTF

j_gene: TRBJ2-7
v_gene: TRBV18
abundance: NA
d_gene: NA
CDR3nt: TGTGCCAGCTCACCAGTCAGCTCCTACGAGCAGTACTTC
CDR3aa: CASSPVSSYEQYF

j_gene: TRBJ2-5
v_gene: TRBV6-5
abundance: NA
d_gene: TRBD1
CDR3nt: TGTGCCAGCCACACAGGGGGCGCCGGAGAGACCCAGTACTTC
CDR3aa: CASHTGGAGETQYF

j_gene: TRBJ2-7
v_gene: TRBV15
abundance: NA
d_gene: NA
CDR3nt: TGTGCCACCAGCAGAGATCGCGGGGCTCGCCCCTACGAGCAGTACTTC
CDR3aa: CATSRDRGARPYEQYF

j_gene: TRBJ1-2
v_gene: TRBV6-5
abundance: NA
d_gene: NA
CDR3nt: TGTGCCAGCAGCCCGAAGGAGGGTCGAGGCTACACCTTC
CDR3aa: CASSPKEGRGYTF

j_gene: TRBJ2-5
v_gene: TRBV10-2
abundance: NA
d_gene: TRBD2
CDR3nt: TGCGCCAGCAGAGGACTAGCGGGGGAAGAGACCCAGTACTTC
CDR3aa: CASRGLAGEETQYF

j_gene: TRBJ2-7
v_gene: TRBV7-2
abundance: NA
d_gene: TRBD2
CDR3nt: TGTGCCAGCAGTCGTAGCGGGGGGGGGACCTACGAGCAGTACTTC
CDR3aa: CASSRSGGGTYEQYF

j_gene: TRBJ1-2
v_gene: TRBV18
abundance: NA
d_gene: TRBD1
CDR3nt: TGTGCCAGCTCACCACCGAACAGGGGGGATAACTATGGCTACACCTTC
CDR3aa: CASSPPNRGDNYGYTF

j_gene: TRBJ2-1
v_gene: TRBV7-2
abundance: NA
d_gene: TRBD2
CDR3nt: TGTGCCAGCAGCCCACTAGCGGGGGGGCTTTACAATGAGCAGTTCTTC
CDR3aa: CASSPLAGGLYNEQFF

j_gene: TRBJ2-1
v_gene: TRBV19
abundance: NA
d_gene: TRBD2
CDR3nt: TGTGCCACTGAGCGGGGGCCCTACAATGAGCAGTTCTTC
CDR3aa: CATERGPYNEQFF

j_gene: TRBJ2-3
v_gene: TRBV10-1
abundance: NA
d_gene: NA
CDR3nt: TGCGCCAGCAGTGAAGACGGCGGGGTAATGGGTACGCAGTATTTT
CDR3aa: CASSEDGGVMGTQYF

j_gene: TRBJ1-2
v_gene: TRBV7-2
abundance: NA
d_gene: TRBD1
CDR3nt: TGTGCCAGCAGCCCCCGAGACAGGGCCGACTATGGCTACACCTTC
CDR3aa: CASSPRDRADYGYTF

j_gene: TRBJ2-3
v_gene: TRBV4-2
abundance: NA
d_gene: NA
CDR3nt: TGTGCCAGCAGCCAACGGTCCTTGGCAGATACGCAGTATTTT
CDR3aa: CASSQRSLADTQYF

j_gene: TRBJ2-3
v_gene: TRBV24-1
abundance: NA
d_gene: TRBD2
CDR3nt: TGTGCCACCAGTGATTTGGGACGGGGGGGCACAGATACGCAGTATTTT
CDR3aa: CATSDLGRGGTDTQYF

j_gene: TRBJ2-7
v_gene: TRBV4-1
abundance: NA
d_gene: TRBD1
CDR3nt: TGCGCCAGCAGCCAAGATAAGGGGGCCTCCTACGAGCAGTACTTC
CDR3aa: CASSQDKGASYEQYF

j_gene: TRBJ2-5
v_gene: TRBV30
abundance: NA
d_gene: TRBD1
CDR3nt: TGTGCCTCCTCTCGGACAGGTCAAGAGACCCAGTACTTC
CDR3aa: CASSRTGQETQYF

j_gene: TRBJ1-5
v_gene: TRBV2
abundance: once
d_gene: NA
CDR3nt: TGTGCCAGCAGGAGGGGGAGTTCTAGCAATCAGCCCCAGCATTTT
CDR3aa: CASRRGSSSNQPQHF

j_gene: TRBJ1-5
v_gene: TRBV19
abundance: NA
d_gene: TRBD1
CDR3nt: TGTGCCAGTAGTACAGTAGGGGGCCAAACCCTTAATCAGCCCCAGCATTTT
CDR3aa: CASSTVGGQTLNQPQHF

j_gene: TRBJ1-2
v_gene: TRBV5-1
abundance: NA
d_gene: NA
CDR3nt: TGCGCCAGCAGCTTGTCCGGGGACTATGGCTACACCTTC
CDR3aa: CASSLSGDYGYTF

j_gene: TRBJ2-1
v_gene: TRBV2
abundance: NA
d_gene: NA
CDR3nt: TGTGCCAGCACCCCAGGGGTCTACAATGAGCAGTTCTTC
CDR3aa: CASTPGVYNEQFF

j_gene: TRBJ2-6
v_gene: TRBV18
abundance: NA
d_gene: TRBD1
CDR3nt: TGTGCCAGCTCACCCGACAGGGCCGGGGCCAACGTCCTGACTTTC
CDR3aa: CASSPDRAGANVLTF

j_gene: TRBJ2-1
v_gene: TRBV2
abundance: NA
d_gene: NA
CDR3nt: TGTGCCAGCCATTTACTCTCCTACAATGAGCAGTTCTTC
CDR3aa: CASHLLSYNEQFF

j_gene: TRBJ1-1
v_gene: TRBV19
abundance: NA
d_gene: TRBD1
CDR3nt: TGTGCCAGTAGTATAGCCGGGACAGCGAACACTGAAGCTTTCTTT
CDR3aa: CASSIAGTANTEAFF

j_gene: TRBJ1-2
v_gene: TRBV7-2
abundance: NA
d_gene: NA
CDR3nt: TGTGCCAGCAGCTTAGTCGGGTCGGGAGGCTACACCTTC
CDR3aa: CASSLVGSGGYTF

j_gene: TRBJ2-2
v_gene: TRBV7-9
abundance: NA
d_gene: TRBD2
CDR3nt: TGTGCCAGCAGCAACCTCGGGAGGACGAACACCGGGGAGCTGTTTTTT
CDR3aa: CASSNLGRTNTGELFF

j_gene: TRBJ1-4
v_gene: TRBV5-6
abundance: NA
d_gene: NA
CDR3nt: TGTGCCAGCAGCTTGGCCGGGGCGGGAGAAAAACTGTTTTTT
CDR3aa: CASSLAGAGEKLFF